This entry features one TCR beta chain sequence. The sample originates from a study of blood T cell repertoires in COVID-19. For the study at large: COVID-19 samples collected from the United States, Italy and Spain covered acute and convalescent phases. The analysed material was cDNA or gDNA that came from T cells, B-cell-depleted T cells, or PBMCs.

The V segment lost 5 bases and the J segment 1 base; nucleotides outside the gene matches: 5. The germline CDR1 and CDR2 sequences are SEHNR and FQNEAQ (reference sequence). This CDR3 comprises 15 residues. As handled by the study authors: Reference gene primer amplification in the assay estimated nucleated cell counts. Clones were sequenced by immunoSEQ multiplex PCR, and TCRdb holds only the in-frame ones, with some missing. For V, J and clone size, that table is used; D and trimming come from the DNA. Of 120,000 to 150,000 clones in the sample, approximately 90% were seen once. What was sequenced was peripheral blood. This TCR derives from a woman between 45 and 65 years old with acute or convalescent COVID-19. This sequence joins TRBV7-9 and TRBJ1-1; 9 bases agree with TRBD1. The CDR3 spells CASSTRTGANTEAFF. CDR3 nucleotide sequence: TGTGCCAGCAGCACTCGGACAGGGGCGAACACTGAAGCTTTCTTT.